This TCR beta chain stems from a study of blood T cell repertoires in COVID-19. Study summary: Some COVID-19 samples were acute and others convalescent; all came from the United States, Italy and Spain. PBMCs, B-cell-depleted T cells, or T cells were the source of the cDNA or gDNA that made up the material.

The protocol was immunoSEQ multiplex PCR, while the TCRdb copy is restricted to in-frame clones and leaves out a portion. Seen here are about 140,000 clones, approximately 80% observed once, and the top ten hold about 1.5%. Sequenced sample: PBMCs or T cells enriched from blood (not recorded which). The clonotype originates from a woman between 18 and 30 years old who had been exposed to COVID-19.

The CDR3 DNA reads TGTGCCAGCAGTGAAGAACGGGTAAACACTGAAGCTTTCTTT. This encodes CASSEERVNTEAFF. This chain connects TRBV2 to TRBJ1-1; D not resolved. The CDR3 consists of 14 residues. Trimming stripped 1 base from V and 2 bases from J, with 8 bases between. From germline, CDR1 is SNHLY and CDR2 FYNNEI.